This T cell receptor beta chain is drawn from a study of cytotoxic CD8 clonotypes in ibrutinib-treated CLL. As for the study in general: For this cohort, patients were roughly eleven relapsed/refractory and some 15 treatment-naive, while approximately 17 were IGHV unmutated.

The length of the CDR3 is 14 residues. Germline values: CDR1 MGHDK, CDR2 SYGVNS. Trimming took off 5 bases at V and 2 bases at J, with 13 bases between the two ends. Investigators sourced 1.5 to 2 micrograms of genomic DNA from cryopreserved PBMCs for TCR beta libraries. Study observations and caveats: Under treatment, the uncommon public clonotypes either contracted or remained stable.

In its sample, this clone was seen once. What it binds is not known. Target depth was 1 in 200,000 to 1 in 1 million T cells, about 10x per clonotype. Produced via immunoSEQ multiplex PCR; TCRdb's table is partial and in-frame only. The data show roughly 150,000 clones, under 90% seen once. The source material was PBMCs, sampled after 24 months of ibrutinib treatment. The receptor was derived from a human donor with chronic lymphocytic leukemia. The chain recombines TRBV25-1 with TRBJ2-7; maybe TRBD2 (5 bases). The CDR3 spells CASSTRRSPYEQYF. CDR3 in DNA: TGTGCCAGCAGTACGCGGAGGAGTCCCTACGAGCAGTACTTC.